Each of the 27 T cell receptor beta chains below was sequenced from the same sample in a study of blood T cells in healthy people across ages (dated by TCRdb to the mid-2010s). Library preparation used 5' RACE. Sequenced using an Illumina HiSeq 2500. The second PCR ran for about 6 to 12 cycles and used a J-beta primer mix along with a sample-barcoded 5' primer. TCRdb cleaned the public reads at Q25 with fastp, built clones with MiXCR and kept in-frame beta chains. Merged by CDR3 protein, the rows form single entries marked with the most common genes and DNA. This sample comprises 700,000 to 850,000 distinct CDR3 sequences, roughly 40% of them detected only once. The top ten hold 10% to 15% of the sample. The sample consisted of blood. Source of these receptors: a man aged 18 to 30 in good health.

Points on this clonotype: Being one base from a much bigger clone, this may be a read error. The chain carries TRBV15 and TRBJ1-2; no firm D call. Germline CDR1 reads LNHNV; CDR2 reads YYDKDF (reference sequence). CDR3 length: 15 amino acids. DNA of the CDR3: TGTACCACCAGCAGAGATTCGGTCAGCGGCTATGGCTACACCTTC. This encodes CTTSRDSVSGYGYTF.

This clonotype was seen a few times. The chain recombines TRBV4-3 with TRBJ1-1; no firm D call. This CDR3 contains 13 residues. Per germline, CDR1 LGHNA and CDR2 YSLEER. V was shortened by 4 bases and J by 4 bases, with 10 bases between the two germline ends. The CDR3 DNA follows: TGCGCCAGCAGCCTGAACTTCGGCACTGAAGCTTTCTTT. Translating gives CASSLNFGTEAFF.

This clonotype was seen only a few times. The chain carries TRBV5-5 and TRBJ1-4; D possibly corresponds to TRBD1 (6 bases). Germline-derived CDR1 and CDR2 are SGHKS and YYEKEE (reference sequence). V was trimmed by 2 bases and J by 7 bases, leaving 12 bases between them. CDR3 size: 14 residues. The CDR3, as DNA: TGTGCCAGCAGCTTAGGGCGGGGGCGTGAAAAACTGTTTTTT. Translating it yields CASSLGRGREKLFF.

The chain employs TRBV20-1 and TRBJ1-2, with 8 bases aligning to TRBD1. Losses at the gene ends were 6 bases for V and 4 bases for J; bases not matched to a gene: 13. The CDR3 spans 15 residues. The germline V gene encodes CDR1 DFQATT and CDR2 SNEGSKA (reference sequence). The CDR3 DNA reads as TGCAGTGCGCCTGGGGGCAGGGGGCATGGCTATGGCTACACCTTC. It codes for CSAPGGRGHGYGYTF.

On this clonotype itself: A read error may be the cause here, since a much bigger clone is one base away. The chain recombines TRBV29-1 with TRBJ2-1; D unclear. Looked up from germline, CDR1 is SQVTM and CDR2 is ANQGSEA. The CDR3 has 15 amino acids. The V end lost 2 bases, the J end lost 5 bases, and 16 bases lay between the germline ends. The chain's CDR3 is CSVEKLVRSHNEQFF. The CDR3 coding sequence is TGCAGCGTTGAAAAGCTGGTCAGAAGTCACAATGAGCAGTTCTTC.

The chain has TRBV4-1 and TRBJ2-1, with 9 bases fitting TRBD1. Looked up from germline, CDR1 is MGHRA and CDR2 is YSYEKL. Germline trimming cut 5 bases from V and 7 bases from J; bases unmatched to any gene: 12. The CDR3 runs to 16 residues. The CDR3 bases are TGCGCCAGCAGCTCTACGACAGGGGGGTATGGTAATGAGCAGTTCTTC. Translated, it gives CASSSTTGGYGNEQFF.

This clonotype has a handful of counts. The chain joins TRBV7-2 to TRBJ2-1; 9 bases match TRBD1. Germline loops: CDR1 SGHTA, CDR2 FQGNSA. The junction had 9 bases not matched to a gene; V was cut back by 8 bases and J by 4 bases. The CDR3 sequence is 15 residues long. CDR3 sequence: CASDSGQGPYNEQFF. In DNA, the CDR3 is TGTGCCAGCGACTCAGGACAGGGGCCGTACAATGAGCAGTTCTTC.

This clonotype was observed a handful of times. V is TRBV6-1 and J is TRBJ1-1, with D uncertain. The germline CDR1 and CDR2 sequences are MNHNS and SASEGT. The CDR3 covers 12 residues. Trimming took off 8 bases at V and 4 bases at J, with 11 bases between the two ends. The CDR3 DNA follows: TGTGCCAGCCGGTGGCAGCCCACTGAAGCTTTCTTT. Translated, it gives CASRWQPTEAFF.

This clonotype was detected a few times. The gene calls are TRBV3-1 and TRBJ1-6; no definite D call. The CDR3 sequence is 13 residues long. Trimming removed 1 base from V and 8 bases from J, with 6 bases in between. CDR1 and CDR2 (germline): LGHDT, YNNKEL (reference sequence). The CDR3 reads CASSQVTDSPLHF. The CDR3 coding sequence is TGTGCCAGCAGCCAAGTAACCGATTCACCCCTCCACTTT.

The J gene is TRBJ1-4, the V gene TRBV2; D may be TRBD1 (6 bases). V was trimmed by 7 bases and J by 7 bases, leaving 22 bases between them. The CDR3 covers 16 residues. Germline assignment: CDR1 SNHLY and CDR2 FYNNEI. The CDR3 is CASTLGSSSGVEKLFF. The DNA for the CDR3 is TGTGCCAGCACCCTCGGTAGTTCTTCAGGGGTTGAAAAACTGTTTTTT.

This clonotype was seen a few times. The chain's CDR3 is CASSLGGRVDEQYF. CDR3 DNA: TGTGCCAGCAGCTTAGGGGGGAGGGTCGACGAGCAGTACTTC. The V call is TRBV7-2, the J call TRBJ2-7, with TRBD2 identical over 7 bases. The germline gives CDR1 SGHTA, CDR2 FQGNSA. Losses at the gene ends were 1 base for V and 5 bases for J; bases not matched to a gene: 5. CDR3 length: 14 residues.

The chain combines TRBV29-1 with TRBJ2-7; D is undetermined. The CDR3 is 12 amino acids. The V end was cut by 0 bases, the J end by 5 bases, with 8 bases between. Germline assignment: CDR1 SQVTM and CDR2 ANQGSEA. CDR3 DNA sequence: TGCAGCGTTGAAGAGGGGAACCACGAGCAGTACTTC. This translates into CSVEEGNHEQYF.

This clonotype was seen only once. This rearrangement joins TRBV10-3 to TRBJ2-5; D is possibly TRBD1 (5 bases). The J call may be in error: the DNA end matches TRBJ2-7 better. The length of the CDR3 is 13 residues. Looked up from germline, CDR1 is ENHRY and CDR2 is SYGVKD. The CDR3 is CAISEGREGEQYF. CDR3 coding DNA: TGTGCCATCAGTGAGGGCAGGGAAGGCGAGCAGTACTTC.

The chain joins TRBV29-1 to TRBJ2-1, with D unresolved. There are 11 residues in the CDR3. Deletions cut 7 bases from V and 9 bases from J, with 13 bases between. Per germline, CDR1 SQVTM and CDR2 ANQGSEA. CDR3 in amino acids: CSGPNNSEQFF. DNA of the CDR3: TGCAGCGGCCCCAACAACAGTGAGCAGTTCTTC.

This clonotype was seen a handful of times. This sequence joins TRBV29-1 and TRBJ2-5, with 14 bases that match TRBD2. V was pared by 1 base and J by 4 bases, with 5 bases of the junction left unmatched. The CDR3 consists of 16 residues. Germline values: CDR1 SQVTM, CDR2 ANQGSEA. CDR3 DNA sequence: TGCAGCGTTGAAGGCGGGACTAGCGGGAGAGGAGAGACCCAGTACTTC. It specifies CSVEGGTSGRGETQYF.

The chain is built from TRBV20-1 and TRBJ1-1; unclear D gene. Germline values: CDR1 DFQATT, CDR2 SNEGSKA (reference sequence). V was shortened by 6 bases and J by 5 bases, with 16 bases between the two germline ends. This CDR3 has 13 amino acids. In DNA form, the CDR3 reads TGCAGTGCAATGATCGGGGTCGGGACTGAAGCTTTCTTT. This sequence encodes CSAMIGVGTEAFF.

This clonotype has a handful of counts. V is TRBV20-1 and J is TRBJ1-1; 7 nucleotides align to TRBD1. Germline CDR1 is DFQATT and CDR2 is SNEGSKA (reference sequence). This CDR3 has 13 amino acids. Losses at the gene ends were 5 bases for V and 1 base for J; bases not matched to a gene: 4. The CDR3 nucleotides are TGCAGTGCTTACAGGGGCGGGAACACTGAAGCTTTCTTT. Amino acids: CSAYRGGNTEAFF.

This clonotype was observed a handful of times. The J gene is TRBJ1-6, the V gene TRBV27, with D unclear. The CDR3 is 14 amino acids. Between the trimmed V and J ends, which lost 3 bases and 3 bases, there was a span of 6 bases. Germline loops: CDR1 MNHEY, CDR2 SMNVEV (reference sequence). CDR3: CASSFNYYNSPLHF. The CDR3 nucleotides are TGTGCCAGCAGTTTCAACTACTATAATTCACCCCTCCACTTT.

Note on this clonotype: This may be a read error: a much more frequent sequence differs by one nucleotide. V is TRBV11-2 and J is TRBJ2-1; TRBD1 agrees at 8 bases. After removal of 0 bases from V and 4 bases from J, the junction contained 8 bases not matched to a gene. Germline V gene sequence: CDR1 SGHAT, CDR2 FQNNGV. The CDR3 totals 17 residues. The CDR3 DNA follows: TGTGCCAGCAGCTTAGATTGGATGGACAGGGCATACAATGAGCAGTTCTTC. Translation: CASSLDWMDRAYNEQFF. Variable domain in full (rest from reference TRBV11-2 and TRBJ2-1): EAGVAQSPRYKIIEKRQSVAFWCNPISGHATLYWYQQILGQGPKLLIQFQNNGVVDDSQLPKDRFSAERLKGVDSTLKIQPAKLEDSAVYLCASSLDWMDRAYNEQFFGPGTRLTVL.

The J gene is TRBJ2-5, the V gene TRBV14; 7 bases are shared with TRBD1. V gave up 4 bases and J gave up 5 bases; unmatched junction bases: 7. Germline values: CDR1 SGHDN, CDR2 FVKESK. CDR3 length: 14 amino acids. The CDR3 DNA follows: TGTGCCAGCAGCCGTCCGGGACAGTATGAGACCCAGTACTTC. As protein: CASSRPGQYETQYF.

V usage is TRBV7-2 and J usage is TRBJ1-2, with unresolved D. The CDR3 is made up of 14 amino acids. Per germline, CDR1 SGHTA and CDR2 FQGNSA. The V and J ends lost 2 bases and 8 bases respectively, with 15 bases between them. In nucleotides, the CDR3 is TGTGCCAGCAGCTTATCGGAGGGCGAATGGGGCTACACCTTC. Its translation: CASSLSEGEWGYTF.

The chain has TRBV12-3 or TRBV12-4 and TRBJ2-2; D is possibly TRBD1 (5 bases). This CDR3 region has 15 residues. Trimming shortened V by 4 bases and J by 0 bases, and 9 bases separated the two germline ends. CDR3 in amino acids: CASSWGIPNTGELFF. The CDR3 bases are TGTGCCAGCAGTTGGGGCATTCCGAACACCGGGGAGCTGTTTTTT.

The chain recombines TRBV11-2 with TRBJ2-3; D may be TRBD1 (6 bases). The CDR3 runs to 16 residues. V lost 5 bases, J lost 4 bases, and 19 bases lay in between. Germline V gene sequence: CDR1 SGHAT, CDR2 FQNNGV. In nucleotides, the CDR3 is TGTGCCAGCAGCCTTTTGCTTACAGGGAATTCAGATACGCAGTATTTT. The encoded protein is CASSLLLTGNSDTQYF.

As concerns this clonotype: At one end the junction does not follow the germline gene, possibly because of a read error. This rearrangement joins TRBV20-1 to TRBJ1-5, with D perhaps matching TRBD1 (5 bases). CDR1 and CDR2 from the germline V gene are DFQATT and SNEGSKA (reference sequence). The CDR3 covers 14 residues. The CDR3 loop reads CSASHGQFYQPQNF. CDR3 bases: TGCAGTGCTAGCCATGGACAATTCTATCAGCCCCAGAATTTT.

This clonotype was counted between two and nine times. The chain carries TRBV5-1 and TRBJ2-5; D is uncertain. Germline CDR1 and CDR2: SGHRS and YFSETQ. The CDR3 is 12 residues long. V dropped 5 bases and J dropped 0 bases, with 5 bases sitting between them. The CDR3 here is CASRYNQETQYF. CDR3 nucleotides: TGCGCCAGCAGGTACAACCAAGAGACCCAGTACTTC. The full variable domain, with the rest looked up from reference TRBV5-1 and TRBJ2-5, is KAGVTQTPRYLIKTRGQQVTLSCSPISGHRSVSWYQQTPGQGLQFLFEYFSETQRNKGNFPGRFSGRQFSNSRSEMNVSTLELGDSALYLCASRYNQETQYFGPGTRLLVL.

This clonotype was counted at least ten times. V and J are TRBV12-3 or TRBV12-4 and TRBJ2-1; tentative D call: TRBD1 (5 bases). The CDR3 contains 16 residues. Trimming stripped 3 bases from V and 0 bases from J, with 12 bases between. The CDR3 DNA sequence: TGTGCCAGCAGTTTCCCTGACAGATACTCCTACAATGAGCAGTTCTTC. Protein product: CASSFPDRYSYNEQFF.

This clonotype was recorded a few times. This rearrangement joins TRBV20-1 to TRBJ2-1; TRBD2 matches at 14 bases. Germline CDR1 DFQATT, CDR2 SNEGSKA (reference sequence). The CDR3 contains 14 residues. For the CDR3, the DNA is TGCAGCCTGACTAGCGGGGGGGCGGTACAGGAGCAGTTCTTC. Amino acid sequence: CSLTSGGAVQEQFF.